This passage covers 32 T cell receptor beta chains from one sample sequenced in a study of T cell clonality in common variable immunodeficiency. Profiled with immunoSEQ multiplex PCR; TCRdb holds only in-frame clones, not every one. The record shows about 28,000 clones for this sample, with no singletons present. The antigens of these receptors remain unknown. General study findings and limits: Reportedly, TCR beta sequences from common variable immunodeficiency showed fewer deletions and N-nucleotide insertions.

The specimen was peripheral blood mononuclear cells. The receptors derive from a human donor with common variable immunodeficiency.

This clone showed up many times. From the germline J gene comes the end of the CDR3, since the read stops 3 residues before it. The chain combines TRBV7-8 with TRBJ2-5; the D gene is possibly TRBD2 (6 bases). This CDR3 region has 14 residues. The germline V gene has CDR1 SGHVS and CDR2 FQNEAQ. V lost 10 bases, J lost 4 bases, and 19 bases lay in between. The CDR3 loop reads CATSKGVGGETQYF. The part of the CDR3 DNA that was read is TGTGCCACATCTAAGGGCGTGGGGGGAGAGACC.

There are many counts of this clone. CDR3 loop: CASRPGQGSSGANVLTF. CDR3 DNA (partial): TGTGCCAGCAGGCCCGGGCAGGGAAGCTCTGGGGCCAACGTC. V is TRBV7-3 and J is TRBJ2-6, with D possibly being TRBD1 (5 bases). The DNA ends 3 residues before the CDR3 does, and the rest of the CDR3 is filled in from the germline J gene. Germline CDR1 and CDR2: SGHTA and FQGTGA. Between the trimmed V and J ends, which lost 6 bases and 0 bases, there was a span of 15 bases. This CDR3 comprises 17 residues.

Many counts were recorded for this clone. This chain's CDR3 is CASRGGVQETQYF. The DNA read from the CDR3 is TGTGCCAGCCGTGGGGGGGTCCAAGAGACC. This chain connects TRBV6-2 or TRBV6-3 to TRBJ2-5; 7 positions agree with TRBD2. The CDR3 extends 3 residues past the end of the read, so its final part is completed from the germline J gene. Germline trimming cut 8 bases from V and 1 base from J; bases unmatched to any gene: 4. Germline V gives CDR1 MNHEY, CDR2 SVGEGT. CDR3 length: 13 amino acids.

Comments on this clone: The CDR3 end is not reached by the read, which stops 3 residues before it; the germline J gene fills it in. The V gene is TRBV7-8, the J gene TRBJ2-5; TRBD2 matches 9 bases. Germline loops: CDR1 SGHVS, CDR2 FQNEAQ. V shed 5 bases, J shed 1 base, and the junction held 11 bases outside the gene matches. The CDR3 runs to 17 residues. CDR3: CASSLVGVAGAQETQYF. CDR3 DNA, as far as it was read: TGTGCCAGCAGCCTCGTAGGGGTAGCGGGGGCCCAAGAGACC.

By sample share, this clone is medium-sized (0.01 to 0.1%). The read finishes 3 residues shy of the CDR3 end, and the germline J gene is used to complete it. The rearrangement uses TRBV20-1 and TRBJ1-4; D not certain. From germline, CDR1 is DFQATT and CDR2 SNEGSKA (reference sequence). The ends were cut back, 5 bases at V and 7 bases at J, with 14 bases in the middle. This CDR3 comprises 13 residues. The covered CDR3 bases are TGCAGTGCTCGTTGGCAAGCGAGTGAAAAA. Translation gives CSARWQASEK. The CDR3 reads in full as CSARWQASEKLFF.

This clone was detected a few times. Read data end 3 residues before the CDR3 end; the end is taken from the germline J gene. The chain recombines TRBV7-9 with TRBJ1-1; TRBD1 might be the D (6 bases). Germline-derived CDR1 and CDR2 are SEHNR and FQNEAQ (reference sequence). The V end was cut by 6 bases, the J end by 3 bases, with 11 bases between. The CDR3 sequence is 13 residues long. CDR3 DNA, as far as it was read: TGTGCCAGCAGACGGACAGTAGACACTGAA. Translating gives CASRRTVDTE. The CDR3 in full is CASRRTVDTEAFF.

This clone has only a few counts. The read falls 3 residues short of the CDR3 end, and the missing part is taken from the germline J gene. The chain carries TRBV2 and TRBJ2-2; D perhaps matches TRBD1 (6 bases). Germline-derived CDR1 and CDR2 are SNHLY and FYNNEI. The CDR3 consists of 14 residues. Trimming shortened V by 7 bases and J by 6 bases, and 15 bases separated the two germline ends. This CDR3 reads CASTVTGDAGELFF. The DNA read from the CDR3 is TGTGCCAGCACGGTGACAGGTGACGCCGGGGAG.

This clone was recorded a few times. Read data end 3 residues before the CDR3 end; the end is taken from the germline J gene. The chain uses TRBV11-2 and TRBJ2-7; possible D gene TRBD1, 6 bases. Germline values: CDR1 SGHAT, CDR2 FQNNGV. The V end was cut by 1 base, the J end by 3 bases, with 10 bases between. The CDR3 sequence is 14 residues long. CDR3 DNA (partial): TGTGCCAGCAGCTTAGGGTCAGGGGACTACGAG. Residues: CASSLGSGDYE. The entire CDR3 sequence reads CASSLGSGDYEQYF.

This clone was seen only a few times. The junction departs from the called germline gene at one end, perhaps through a read error. The CDR3 end falls 3 residues outside the read, so it is completed with the germline J gene. The chain is built from TRBV7-9 and TRBJ2-7, with TRBD2 matching over 11 bases. Germline V gene sequence: CDR1 SEHNR, CDR2 FQNEAQ (reference sequence). The CDR3 is made up of 14 amino acids. The CDR3 sequence is CASSLAGGAYEQYF. The DNA read from the CDR3 is TGTGCCAGCAGCCTAGCGGGGGGTGCCTACGAG.

The DNA read from the CDR3 is TGCGCCAGCACCCCCCCGGGACAGGTATACGAG. Translating gives CASTPPGQVYE. The entire CDR3 reads CASTPPGQVYEQYF. The chain is built from TRBV5-1 and TRBJ2-7; TRBD1 matches 8 bases. The CDR3 end lies 3 residues beyond the end of the read and is filled in from the germline J gene. The germline V gene has CDR1 SGHRS and CDR2 YFSETQ. The CDR3 totals 14 residues. After removal of 6 bases from V and 4 bases from J, the junction contained 9 bases not matched to a gene.

A note on this clone: The missing CDR3 end, 3 residues past where the read stops, is filled in from the germline J gene. The chain links TRBV2 to TRBJ1-1, with a tentative D call TRBD1 (5 bases). The germline CDR1 and CDR2 sequences are SNHLY and FYNNEI. The CDR3 sequence is 12 residues long. V lost 7 bases and J 7 bases, leaving 13 bases between the germline ends. The sequenced part of the CDR3 DNA is TGTGCCAGCATAAAGGGGCCAATTGAA. Translation: CASIKGPIE. The entire CDR3 reads CASIKGPIEAFF.

Worth noting for this clone: Read data end 3 residues before the CDR3 end; the end is taken from the germline J gene. V is TRBV7-9 and J is TRBJ2-5, with 7 bases matching TRBD1. Germline CDR1 SEHNR, CDR2 FQNEAQ (reference sequence). The J segment lost 3 bases and the V segment lost 4 bases, leaving 8 bases of the junction unmatched. The CDR3 has 15 amino acids. Partial CDR3 DNA: TGTGCCAGCAGCTCCCCGGGACAGATAGAAGAGACC. Amino acids: CASSSPGQIEET. In full, the CDR3 reads CASSSPGQIEETQYF.

This clone has only a few counts. Partial CDR3 DNA: TGCGCCAGCAGTGAGTCTCACAGGACCTACGAG. It encodes CASSESHRTYE. The entire CDR3 protein is CASSESHRTYEQYF. The V and J genes are TRBV10-2 and TRBJ2-7, with D perhaps matching TRBD1 (5 bases). The missing CDR3 end, 3 residues past where the read stops, is filled in from the germline J gene. Trimming cost V 0 bases and J 2 bases, with 8 bases left between them. CDR3 length: 14 residues. The germline CDR1 and CDR2 sequences are WSHSY and SAAADI.

Details on this clone: The read finishes 3 residues shy of the CDR3 end, and the germline J gene is used to complete it. V gene TRBV7-9 combines with J gene TRBJ1-1; D uncertain. Per germline, CDR1 SEHNR and CDR2 FQNEAQ (reference sequence). V lost 3 bases, J lost 4 bases, and 12 bases lay in between. The CDR3 is 14 residues long. The part of the CDR3 DNA that was read is TGTGCCAGCAGCTTCTTCTCCGAGGGCACTGAA. Translated: CASSFFSEGTE. Given in full, the CDR3 is CASSFFSEGTEAFF.

A few counts support this clone. CDR3: CASSLTGVMGETQYF. CDR3 DNA, as far as it was read: TGTGCCAGCAGCCTAACCGGGGTAATGGGGGAGACC. The rearrangement joins TRBV7-9 to TRBJ2-5; TRBD2 might be the D (5 bases). The CDR3 extends 3 residues past the end of the read, so its final part is completed from the germline J gene. The CDR3 extends over 15 amino acids. V was trimmed by 5 bases and J by 5 bases, leaving 18 bases between them. Germline V gene sequence: CDR1 SEHNR, CDR2 FQNEAQ (reference sequence).

This clone was counted a few times. The observed sequence ends 3 residues before the CDR3 terminus, with the missing tail filled in from the germline J gene. V and J are TRBV18 and TRBJ1-5; TRBD1 matches at 9 bases. Unmatched junction bases numbered 5, after V lost 2 bases and J lost 6 bases. Germline V CDR1 and CDR2: KGHSH, LQKENI. This CDR3 has 15 amino acids. The CDR3 spells CASSPTGQGFQPQHF. Partial CDR3 DNA: TGTGCCAGCTCACCAACGGGACAGGGTTTTCAGCCC.

This clone was picked up a small number of times. Relative to the germline gene, one junction end is altered; a read error may explain this. The CDR3 end lies 3 residues beyond the end of the read and is filled in from the germline J gene. The chain employs TRBV6-1 and TRBJ1-6; 8 bases match TRBD1. CDR3 length: 13 amino acids. CDR1 MNHNS and CDR2 SASEGT come from the germline V gene. The CDR3 here is CASGEQGGSPLHF. The CDR3 bases that were read are TGTGCCAGCGGTGAACAGGGGGGCTCACCC.

This clone was counted at least ten times. The sequenced fragment ends 3 residues before the CDR3 boundary, so the rest is inferred from the germline J gene. The chain uses TRBV30 and TRBJ2-7, with D perhaps matching TRBD1 (5 bases). The CDR3 is made up of 14 amino acids. The V end was cut by 4 bases, the J end by 4 bases, with 17 bases between. CDR1 is GTSNPN and CDR2 is SVGIG in the germline V gene (reference sequence). The CDR3 DNA, read in part, is TGTGCCTGGACCCCACCCAGGGATAATTACGAG. Translated, it gives CAWTPPRDNYE. The whole CDR3 sequence is CAWTPPRDNYEQYF. Variable domain in full (rest from reference TRBV30 and TRBJ2-7): SQTIHQWPATLVQPVGSPLSLECTVEGTSNPNLYWYRQAAGRGLQLLFYSVGIGQISSEVPQNLSASRPQDRQFILSSKKLLLSDSGFYLCAWTPPRDNYEQYFGPGTRLTVT.

In this sample, this clone turned up many times. Read sequence stops 3 residues before the CDR3 end, and the germline J gene provides the missing end. The chain couples TRBV29-1 to TRBJ2-7; 7 bases match TRBD1. The CDR3 runs 12 residues. CDR1 is SQVTM, CDR2 ANQGSEA, per germline. Trimming took 6 bases from V and 6 from J; bases not matched to a gene: 8. The CDR3 DNA, read in part, is TGCAGCGTCGGGGACAGCCGGATCGAG. Its protein product is CSVGDSRIE. The full CDR3 reads CSVGDSRIEQYF.

This clone appeared many times. With the read ending 3 residues before the CDR3 end, the germline J gene is used to fill in that end. The chain carries TRBV20-1 and TRBJ2-5; 15 nucleotides match TRBD2. The ends lost 5 bases at V and 2 bases at J; junction bases unmatched: 3. The CDR3 spans 15 residues. The germline V gene has CDR1 DFQATT and CDR2 SNEGSKA (reference sequence). The CDR3 DNA, read in part, is TGCAGTGCTGGACTAGCGGGGGGGCCGCAAGAGACC. Amino acid sequence: CSAGLAGGPQET. The whole CDR3 sequence reads CSAGLAGGPQETQYF.

On this clone itself: The read ends 3 residues shy of where the CDR3 ends; the end is completed using the germline J gene. The V gene is TRBV6-1, the J gene TRBJ1-5; 8 nucleotides agree with TRBD1. The CDR3 runs 15 residues. Germline assignment: CDR1 MNHNS and CDR2 SASEGT. V dropped 4 bases and J dropped 6; count of bases not matched to a gene: 8. Partial CDR3 DNA: TGTGCCAGCAGTGGGGGACAGGCCTTCTCTCAGCCC. As protein: CASSGGQAFSQP. The CDR3 as a whole reads CASSGGQAFSQPQHF.

This clone appeared a few times. The DNA ends 3 residues before the CDR3 does, and the rest of the CDR3 is filled in from the germline J gene. The J gene is TRBJ1-2, the V gene TRBV7-2; TRBD1 agrees at 8 bases. The J segment lost 6 bases and the V segment lost 5 bases, leaving 8 bases of the junction unmatched. Germline loops: CDR1 SGHTA, CDR2 FQGNSA. The CDR3 is 14 residues long. CDR3: CASSPRQGSHGYTF. The DNA read from the CDR3 is TGTGCCAGCAGCCCCCGACAGGGGTCGCATGGC.

Worth noting for this clone: The CDR3 is cut off 3 residues early in the read; its end comes from the germline J gene. The V call is TRBV29-1, the J call TRBJ2-1; D may be TRBD1 (5 bases). This CDR3 contains 14 residues. Germline CDR1 reads SQVTM; CDR2 reads ANQGSEA. V was clipped by 4 bases and J by 7 bases, with 17 bases between them. The CDR3 sequence is CSVGTQLLTNEQFF. CDR3 DNA (partial): TGCAGCGTTGGGACACAACTCCTTACAAATGAG.

Turning to this clone: The CDR3 end lies 3 residues beyond the end of the read and is filled in from the germline J gene. The chain uses TRBV6-2 or TRBV6-3 and TRBJ2-1; 7 bases map to TRBD1. The CDR3 is made up of 15 amino acids. Germline V gene data show CDR1 as MNHEY and CDR2 as SVGEGT. After removal of 10 bases from V and 4 bases from J, the junction contained 13 bases not matched to a gene. CDR3 DNA, as far as it was read: TGTGCCACCCAAGGGGGCTCTATCTTATACAATGAG. This gives the protein CATQGGSILYNE. The complete CDR3 reads CATQGGSILYNEQFF.

This clone was seen ten or more times. The sequenced fragment ends 3 residues before the CDR3 boundary, so the rest is inferred from the germline J gene. The chain is built from TRBV12-3 or TRBV12-4 and TRBJ2-7; 9 nucleotides line up with TRBD1. The CDR3 loop spans 14 amino acids. Trimming took 6 bases from V and 3 from J; bases not matched to a gene: 6. CDR3 bases read: TGTGCCAGCAGGGAGACAGGGGGTCGCTACGAG. Translation gives CASRETGGRYE. The full CDR3 protein is CASRETGGRYEQYF.

This clone was picked up many times. Read data end 3 residues before the CDR3 end; the end is taken from the germline J gene. The V and J genes are TRBV2 and TRBJ2-2; 7 nucleotides line up with TRBD1. V lost 8 bases to trimming and J lost 2 bases; unmatched junction nucleotides: 5. Germline CDR1 is SNHLY and CDR2 is FYNNEI. The CDR3 is made up of 14 amino acids. Partial CDR3 DNA: TGTGCCAGCCTCCGGGACAGTAACACCGGGGAG. The encoded protein is CASLRDSNTGE. The entire CDR3 sequence reads CASLRDSNTGELFF.

This clone was seen a few times. The DNA ends 3 residues before the CDR3 does, and the rest of the CDR3 is filled in from the germline J gene. V usage is TRBV19 and J usage is TRBJ1-3, with 8 bases that match TRBD1. CDR1 is LNHDA and CDR2 is SQIVND in the germline V gene (reference sequence). The CDR3 loop spans 12 amino acids. The CDR3 loop is CASSGQGRAIYF. The sequenced CDR3 bases are TGTGCCAGTAGTGGACAGGGTCGGGCC.

This clone was detected many times. The CDR3 end lies 3 residues beyond the end of the read and is filled in from the germline J gene. This sequence joins TRBV29-1 and TRBJ2-2; 11 nucleotides agree with TRBD2. The length of the CDR3 is 15 residues. Germline loops: CDR1 SQVTM, CDR2 ANQGSEA. Unmatched junction bases numbered 2, after V lost 4 bases and J lost 1 base. The covered CDR3 bases are TGCAGCGTTGGACTAGCGGGACTGAACACCGGGGAG. Its protein product is CSVGLAGLNTGE. The complete CDR3 protein is CSVGLAGLNTGELFF.

The sequenced part of the CDR3 DNA is TGTGCCAGCAACAGGGGGGATTTGACGAGGGTTGGC. Its translation is CASNRGDLTRVG. The full CDR3 reads CASNRGDLTRVGYTF. The chain has TRBV7-3 and TRBJ1-2; 8 bases are shared with TRBD1. From the germline J gene comes the end of the CDR3, since the read stops 3 residues before it. Germline CDR1 is SGHTA and CDR2 is FQGTGA. With 7 bases clipped from V and 7 bases from J, the junction kept 14 bases outside the gene matches. The CDR3 extends over 15 amino acids.

This clone was seen repeatedly, ten times or more. With the read ending 3 residues before the CDR3 end, the germline J gene is used to fill in that end. The chain combines TRBV7-3 with TRBJ2-7; D unclear. Trimming took off 2 bases at V and 3 bases at J, with 17 bases between the two ends. The CDR3 covers 16 residues. In germline, CDR1 is SGHTA, CDR2 FQGTGA. The CDR3 spells CASSLSPVTSSYEQYF. The CDR3 DNA, read in part, is TGTGCCAGCAGCTTATCCCCCGTTACATCGAGCTACGAG.

Of note for this clone: The sequenced fragment ends 3 residues before the CDR3 boundary, so the rest is inferred from the germline J gene. This sequence joins TRBV18 and TRBJ1-5, with D possibly matching TRBD1 (6 bases). Germline V gene sequence: CDR1 KGHSH, CDR2 LQKENI. The CDR3 is made up of 15 amino acids. Trimming removed 5 bases from V and 5 bases from J, with 16 bases in between. The CDR3 bases that were read are TGTGCCAGCTCAAGGGACACAATCCGATATCAGCCC. It translates to CASSRDTIRYQP. The entire CDR3 is CASSRDTIRYQPQHF.

As regards this clone: The DNA ends 3 residues before the CDR3 does, and the rest of the CDR3 is filled in from the germline J gene. V usage is TRBV19 and J usage is TRBJ1-2, with D perhaps matching TRBD1 (6 bases). CDR1 and CDR2 (germline): LNHDA, SQIVND (reference sequence). The germline V and J ends were trimmed by 3 bases and 4 bases, with 12 bases remaining between them. The CDR3 totals 14 residues. This chain's CDR3 is CASSIPGQTYGYTF. The covered CDR3 bases are TGTGCCAGTAGTATTCCCGGACAGACCTATGGC.